Listed below are T cell receptor beta chains from one sample, sequenced in a study of cytomegalovirus exposure and HLA in healthy donors. Generated by immunoSEQ multiplex PCR, the TCRdb table keeps only in-frame clones and is missing some. The sample lists 90,000 to 150,000 clones, over 60% seen once, with about 3.5% in the top ten. The sequencing input was PBMCs. These TCRs come from a woman between 25 and 40 years old in good health and CMV-seropositive. CDR3s include the opening cysteine and the closing phenylalanine or tryptophan. A D gene is named only where the DNA matches it firmly. Clone size is shown for a subset of rows, as once, few, many or a class of expanded clone.

CDR3 DNA	CDR3 protein	D gene	V gene	J gene	clone size
TGCGCCAGCAGCTTACAGGGGACCTCTGGAAACACCATATATTTT	CASSLQGTSGNTIYF	TRBD1	TRBV4-3	TRBJ1-3	.
TGTGCCAGCAGCCAAGGCCCAGGGGAGGAAGCTTTCTTT	CASSQGPGEEAFF	.	TRBV4-2	TRBJ1-1	.
TGTGCCAGCAGTGCCGGGGTCCATAACTATGGCTACACCTTC	CASSAGVHNYGYTF	.	TRBV2	TRBJ1-2	.
TGTGCCTGGAGTGTCCCGACAGGGTTTGTCACTGAAGCTTTCTTT	CAWSVPTGFVTEAFF	TRBD1	TRBV30	TRBJ1-1	.
TGTGCCAGCTCACCTAGGGGGACGGACCTAGCCAAAAACATTCAGTACTTC	CASSPRGTDLAKNIQYF	.	TRBV18	TRBJ2-4	.
TGTGCCAGCAGCCCCGCACAGGGGGCAGTGAAAACTGAAGCTTTCTTT	CASSPAQGAVKTEAFF	TRBD1	TRBV6-6	TRBJ1-1	.
TGTGCCAGCAGCTTAGCGCAGGCGGGGGGTTCCTACAATGAGCAGTTCTTC	CASSLAQAGGSYNEQFF	TRBD2	TRBV7-9	TRBJ2-1	.
TGTGCCAGCAGTTTAATGACAGGGGTACTCTCTGGGGCCAACGTCCTGACTTTC	CASSLMTGVLSGANVLTF	TRBD1	TRBV27	TRBJ2-6	.
TGTGCCAGCAGCGAAGGGACTCGGGGCACAGATACGCAGTATTTT	CASSEGTRGTDTQYF	.	TRBV7-3	TRBJ2-3	many
TGTGCCAGTACCCTCGTGGGGGCACGGGTCACTGAAGCTTTCTTT	CASTLVGARVTEAFF	.	TRBV19	TRBJ1-1	.
TGTGCCAGCACTTTAACAGGAGAGACCCAGTACTTC	CASTLTGETQYF	.	TRBV2	TRBJ2-5	.
TGTGCCAGCAGTTACCTTACAGGGGTCGAGCAGTACTTC	CASSYLTGVEQYF	TRBD1	TRBV6-5	TRBJ2-7	.
TGTGCCAGCAGACACCGCGTAACAGGGGCTGAAGCTTTCTTT	CASRHRVTGAEAFF	TRBD1	TRBV28	TRBJ1-1	once
TGTGCCAGCAGTTTATATAGAGGAGATCAGCCCCAGCATTTT	CASSLYRGDQPQHF	.	TRBV28	TRBJ1-5	few
TGTGCCAGCAGTGCCCCGGGGGGTGGCTACACCTTC	CASSAPGGGYTF	.	TRBV25-1	TRBJ1-2	.
TGTGCCAGCAGTTACTCCGGGACAGGTGTCTACACCTTC	CASSYSGTGVYTF	TRBD1	TRBV6-6	TRBJ1-2	once
TGTGCCAGCAGTGAACTAAGCCGCACTAACTATGGCTACACCTTC	CASSELSRTNYGYTF	.	TRBV6-1	TRBJ1-2	.
TGTGCCAGCAGCATGACAGGGGTTGGGGAAAAACTGTTTTTT	CASSMTGVGEKLFF	TRBD1	TRBV9	TRBJ1-4	few
TGCGCCAGCAGCTCCCGGGTCTCCACAGATACGCAGTATTTT	CASSSRVSTDTQYF	.	TRBV5-1	TRBJ2-3	.
TGTGCCAGCAGTTCCCGGACAGATTGGTCCTATAATTCACCCCTCCACTTT	CASSSRTDWSYNSPLHF	.	TRBV27	TRBJ1-6	.
TGTGCCAGCCGGGTGGGAGGCACAGATACGCAGTATTTT	CASRVGGTDTQYF	.	TRBV19	TRBJ2-3	.
TGTGCCAGCAGTTCGACTAGCGGGGGGGCCGGGGAGCTGTTTTTT	CASSSTSGGAGELFF	TRBD2	TRBV27	TRBJ2-2	.
TGTGCCAGCAGCCCGGGGTGGGGGGGCTCAGATACGCAGTATTTT	CASSPGWGGSDTQYF	.	TRBV7-3	TRBJ2-3	once
TGTGCCAGCAGCTTCGGACTAGTGAGCTTCTTC	CASSFGLVSFF	TRBD2	TRBV5-6	TRBJ2-1	.
TGTGCCACCAGCAGAGATCAAAATCAGCCCCAGCATTTT	CATSRDQNQPQHF	.	TRBV15	TRBJ1-5	.
TGTGCCAGCAGCTTACCGGGGCAGCCCCAGCATTTT	CASSLPGQPQHF	.	TRBV7-9	TRBJ1-5	.
TGCGCCAGCAGCTCGGACTGGACCCAGTACTTC	CASSSDWTQYF	.	TRBV5-1	TRBJ2-5	.
TGCAGCGTTGAAGATCGGGGGGCAGAGACCCAGTACTTC	CSVEDRGAETQYF	.	TRBV29-1	TRBJ2-5	.
TGTGCCAGCAGTGAAAGGACAGTGGGGTTTTATGGAAAACTGTTTTTT	CASSERTVGFYGKLFF	.	TRBV2	TRBJ1-4	few
TGTGCCAGACAGAGCGACAGAAAACCATACGAGCAGTACTTC	CARQSDRKPYEQYF	.	TRBV19	TRBJ2-7	.
TGTGCCAGCAGTCCAGGGAGGGGGGATACGCAGTATTTT	CASSPGRGDTQYF	.	TRBV2	TRBJ2-3	.
TGTGCCAGCACTTACAGGGGCCGTCCCGCAGATACGCAGTATTTT	CASTYRGRPADTQYF	.	TRBV21-1	TRBJ2-3	.
TGTGCCAGCAGCTTAGGGGGGGTCGGAAACACCATATATTTT	CASSLGGVGNTIYF	.	TRBV7-2	TRBJ1-3	few
TGTGCCACCAGCATGACCGCTAGCGTGGAGACCCAGTACTTC	CATSMTASVETQYF	.	TRBV15	TRBJ2-5	.
TGTGCTAGTGGTTTGAACCAGGGCTACACCATATATTTT	CASGLNQGYTIYF	.	TRBV12-5	TRBJ1-3	.
TGTGCCAGCAGTTTAGAGAGACTAGCATACAATGAGCAGTTCTTC	CASSLERLAYNEQFF	TRBD2	TRBV28	TRBJ2-1	few
TGTGCCAGCAGTGTACAGAGGACTAACAATGAGCAGTTCTTC	CASSVQRTNNEQFF	.	TRBV2	TRBJ2-1	.
TGTGCCAGCAGCTACCGGGGTAGCTCCTACAATGAGCAGTTCTTC	CASSYRGSSYNEQFF	.	TRBV7-9	TRBJ2-1	.
TGTGCCAGCAGCCAACGTAGCGGGGGAACAGATACGCAGTATTTT	CASSQRSGGTDTQYF	TRBD2	TRBV4-2	TRBJ2-3	.
TGTGCCAGCAGCTTAACGGGACAGGGAGTTTCACCCCTCCACTTT	CASSLTGQGVSPLHF	TRBD1	TRBV7-3	TRBJ1-6	.
TGTGCCAGCAGCTTAGGGGTTGGGCAGCGGAGAGAGACCCAGTACTTC	CASSLGVGQRRETQYF	.	TRBV7-2	TRBJ2-5	.
TGTGCCAGTAGTATAGTCGGGGGGCAAGCGAGTTACGAGCAGTACTTC	CASSIVGGQASYEQYF	.	TRBV19	TRBJ2-7	.
TGTGCCAGCAGCTCGAGAAGCGGGGGGGGCTTCCAGGAGCAGTTCTTC	CASSSRSGGGFQEQFF	TRBD2	TRBV5-4	TRBJ2-1	.
TGTGGCGGGGGGGGCCTAGATACGCAGTATTTT	CGGGGLDTQYF	TRBD2	TRBV20-1	TRBJ2-3	once
TGTGCTAGTGGTTTGGCCCGGGGAGGGGGGGGCTACGAGCAGTACTTC	CASGLARGGGGYEQYF	.	TRBV12-5	TRBJ2-7	.
TGCGCCAGCAGCCAAGTAGGTATGAAGCGAGAGACCCAGTACTTC	CASSQVGMKRETQYF	.	TRBV4-1	TRBJ2-5	.
TGTGCCAGCAGGGGGACAGCAACCTACGAGCAGTACTTC	CASRGTATYEQYF	TRBD1	TRBV6-1	TRBJ2-7	.
TGTGCCAGCAGTTCCCGTGGGAGGATGAACACTGAAGCTTTCTTT	CASSSRGRMNTEAFF	.	TRBV5-8	TRBJ1-1	.
TGTGCCACCAGCAGAGATCCCGGTTTCAATCAGCCCCAGCATTTT	CATSRDPGFNQPQHF	.	TRBV15	TRBJ1-5	.
TGTGCCAGCAGATCCCGACAGGCCCACCAAGAGACCCAGTACTTC	CASRSRQAHQETQYF	.	TRBV27	TRBJ2-5	.
TGTGCCAGCAGCCGCCTAGGGACAGGGGGCGAAAAACTGTTTTTT	CASSRLGTGGEKLFF	TRBD1	TRBV7-2	TRBJ1-4	.
TGTGCCAGCAGCTTCGGACTAGCGGGGCAGTATTTT	CASSFGLAGQYF	TRBD2	TRBV7-2	TRBJ2-3	.